This TCR beta chain was obtained from a study of tumor-infiltrating lymphocytes in primary liver carcinoma. Looking at the study overall: Men and women, 30 to 69 years of age, made up the patients. These were node-negative, non-metastatic T1-T3 tumors of roughly 4 to 10 cm. Overall study results and limits: Each sample was bulk and unsorted; consequently, CD4+ and CD8+ repertoires were not compared.

Germline DNA was also extracted, and blood RNA was taken from unsorted whole blood. Patients in the cohort were treatment-naive and living with chronic HBV infection. A word on this clonotype: Its cognate antigen is unknown. The junction departs from the called germline gene at one end, perhaps through a read error.

The CDR3 is 12 amino acids. Germline lookup yields CDR1 SQVTM and CDR2 ANQGSEA. Synthesis of TCR beta cDNA was carried out from about 500 ng total RNA with a constant-region primer. Employing slightly modified ARM-PCR, three nested multiplex PCR rounds were run, and these gave rise to the TCR beta libraries. PCR rounds one and two used TRBV1-TRBV30 forward primers with a C-beta reverse primer for around 11 cycles each. TCRdb reprocessed the multiplex PCR reads via MiXCR and lists one record per CDR3 protein. This sample yields about 180,000 distinct CDR3 sequences, of which around 60% are seen a single time; less than 75% belongs to the top ten.

The chain is built from TRBV29-1 and TRBJ2-2, with 9 positions matching TRBD1. The sequence came from a man in his forties or fifties with primary liver carcinoma and hepatitis B virus infection. Source material: peripheral blood. CDR3 residues: CRGGQGTGKLFF. Here the CDR3 DNA reads TGCAGGGGGGGACAGGGAACCGGGAAGCTGTTTTTT.